These T cell receptor beta chains were read from a single sample in a study of T cell responses to AZD1222 COVID-19 vaccine. Sequenced by immunoSEQ multiplex PCR; TCRdb stores in-frame clones only, minus some. In the table there are some 180,000 clones, about 87% of which are singletons. The sequenced sample was peripheral blood, obtained on day 0 of AZD1222 vaccination. These receptor sequences come from an adult in good health. CDR3s include the opening cysteine and the closing phenylalanine or tryptophan. Fields, in order: J gene, V gene, D gene, clone size, CDR3 DNA, CDR3 protein. The D gene is left open where the match is weak. Clone size, where shown, is once, few, many, or a class for clones that have expanded.

TRBJ1-5 | TRBV28 | . | . | TGTGCCAGCAGGTTGGCCAATCAGCCCCAGCATTTT | CASRLANQPQHF
TRBJ2-7 | TRBV5-1 | . | . | TGCGCCAGCAGCTTACCGGACGGATCCTACGAGCAGTACTTC | CASSLPDGSYEQYF
TRBJ1-2 | TRBV28 | TRBD1 | . | TGTGCCAGCATCGGGACAGGGGGGGGTGACTATGGCTACACCTTC | CASIGTGGGDYGYTF
TRBJ1-2 | TRBV28 | . | . | TGTGCCAGCAGTGTATTGAGACAGAGAGGTAACTATGGCTACACCTTC | CASSVLRQRGNYGYTF
TRBJ2-5 | TRBV27 | . | few | TGTGCCAGCAGCGGGAGCTTCGTTAGGGAAATTCAAGAGACCCAGTACTTC | CASSGSFVREIQETQYF
TRBJ1-4 | TRBV3-1/TRBV3-2 | TRBD1 | . | TGTGCCAGCAGCCAAGCTGTGAAGGACAGGGGTAATGAAAAACTGTTTTTT | CASSQAVKDRGNEKLFF
TRBJ2-5 | TRBV19 | . | . | TGTGCCAGTAGTCCCCAGGCGGTTTCGGAGACCCAGTACTTC | CASSPQAVSETQYF
TRBJ2-7 | TRBV7-8 | . | . | TGTGCCAGCAGCCCTGCCAGGGCGGGTGAGCAGTACTTC | CASSPARAGEQYF
TRBJ2-3 | TRBV5-5 | . | . | TGTGCCAGCAGCCCCTCCGGGGAGTTGGATACGCAGTATTTT | CASSPSGELDTQYF
TRBJ1-1 | TRBV6-5 | TRBD1 | . | TGTGCCAGCACGGTGACAGGGGGGGACACTGAAGCTTTCTTT | CASTVTGGDTEAFF